These 10 T cell receptor beta chains were sequenced from one sample in a study of regulatory T cells in long-lasting Graves disease. In building TCR beta libraries, iRepertoire HTBI primers were used together with Arm-PCR of CDR3 regions. One entry per CDR3 protein results from TCRdb running MiXCR on the multiplex PCR reads. Here the sample spans about 620,000 distinct CDR3 sequences, 15% to 20% being singletons. Time point here: newly diagnosed GD, antithyroid drugs for less than 3 months. Making the TCR library involved RNA that had been extracted from PBMCs. Separately, the same data were catalogued under a study of T cells in Graves' hyperthyroidism and ophthalmopathy.

This specimen was peripheral blood mononuclear cells (PBMCs), taken at new diagnosis, from a patient treated with antithyroid drugs. The receptors here all came from a woman under 40 with Graves disease.

This clonotype was observed at least ten times. The chain links TRBV6-5 to TRBJ1-1; D is undetermined. Germline V gene lookup returns CDR1 MNHEY and CDR2 SVGAGI. CDR3 size: 14 residues. V dropped 2 bases and J dropped 2 bases, with 9 bases sitting between them. The CDR3 here is CASSYDQVNTEAFF. The CDR3 DNA sequence: TGTGCCAGCAGTTACGATCAGGTTAACACTGAAGCTTTCTTT.

This clonotype was seen ten or more times. The chain recombines TRBV19 with TRBJ1-2; the D gene is possibly TRBD1 (6 bases). V gave up 5 bases and J gave up 4 bases, with 17 bases separating them. The CDR3 extends over 15 amino acids. CDR1 and CDR2 (germline): LNHDA, SQIVND (reference sequence). CDR3 residues: CASSFSRGGSYGYTF. Here the CDR3 DNA reads TGTGCCAGTAGTTTCTCACGTGGGGGCTCCTATGGCTACACCTTC.

Of note for this clonotype: The junction shows a germline mismatch at one end, possibly a read error. This sequence joins TRBV29-1 and TRBJ1-1; no reliable D call. Germline V lookup: CDR1 SQVTM, CDR2 ANQGSEA. The CDR3 has 14 amino acids. The CDR3 DNA reads as TGCAGCGTTGTTTATTTTGTCGGGAACACTGAAGCTCTCTTT. This sequence encodes CSVVYFVGNTEALF.

This clonotype was seen ten or more times. This sequence joins TRBV20-1 and TRBJ1-5, with D unresolved. Germline CDR1 and CDR2: DFQATT and SNEGSKA (reference sequence). The CDR3 covers 13 residues. The ends were cut back, 4 bases at V and 7 bases at J, with 14 bases in the middle. The CDR3 nucleotides read TGCAGTGCTACGCAACCTCAGGAACAGCCCCAGCATTTT. Amino acid sequence: CSATQPQEQPQHF.

V and J are TRBV27 and TRBJ1-6, with TRBD1 as a possible D gene (5 bases). V was clipped by 6 bases and J by 9 bases, with 15 bases between them. The CDR3 loop spans 14 amino acids. Germline values: CDR1 MNHEY, CDR2 SMNVEV (reference sequence). CDR3 nucleotide sequence: TGTGCCAGCAGCGCCGGGGGGGGGGTTTCACCCCTCCACTTT. Its protein product is CASSAGGGVSPLHF.

This clonotype was seen repeatedly, ten times or more. The chain links TRBV25-1 to TRBJ1-4, with a possible D match to TRBD1 (5 bases). Germline loops: CDR1 MGHDK, CDR2 SYGVNS. Trimming stripped 4 bases from V and 14 bases from J, with 17 bases between. This CDR3 comprises 13 residues. The CDR3 DNA sequence: TGTGCCAGCAGTGCCTCAGCAGGGCAAGTGCTGTTTTTT. Protein product: CASSASAGQVLFF.

The rearrangement uses TRBV2 and TRBJ1-3, with no clear D. The germline CDR1 and CDR2 sequences are SNHLY and FYNNEI. The V gene lost 8 bases and the J gene lost 5 bases, with 16 bases spanning the gap. The CDR3 consists of 14 residues. The CDR3 DNA reads as TGTGCCAGCTCTCAAAAGGGTATGCGAAACACCATATATTTT. This codes for CASSQKGMRNTIYF.

The rearrangement links TRBV29-1 to TRBJ2-3, with 11 bases identical to TRBD2. Germline-derived CDR1 and CDR2 are SQVTM and ANQGSEA. The V segment lost 4 bases and the J segment 6 bases; nucleotides outside the gene matches: 15. The CDR3 covers 17 residues. CDR3 nucleotides: TGCAGCGTTGGGGGACTCAGACTAGCGGGATTAATGGATACGCAGTATTTT. This encodes CSVGGLRLAGLMDTQYF.

This clonotype showed up many times. This sequence joins TRBV6-1 and TRBJ2-7; D assignment may be TRBD1 or TRBD2 (6 bases each). The CDR3 has 14 amino acids. V lost 3 bases and J lost 5, with 14 bases in between. CDR1 MNHNS and CDR2 SASEGT come from the germline V gene. The CDR3 DNA reads TGTGCCAGCAGTGAGACCGGGGGCAAGAACGAGCAGTACTTC. Protein: CASSETGGKNEQYF.

This clonotype was seen repeatedly, ten times or more. V gene TRBV2 combines with J gene TRBJ1-1, with no clear D. The CDR3 contains 14 residues. Deletions cut 8 bases from V and 4 bases from J, with 17 bases between. Per germline, CDR1 SNHLY and CDR2 FYNNEI. The CDR3 nucleotides read TGTGCCAGCGGAGATAGAGGAGATTTCACTGAAGCTTTCTTT. This codes for CASGDRGDFTEAFF. The complete variable domain, with remaining parts taken from reference TRBV2 and TRBJ1-1, reads EPEVTQTPSHQVTQMGQEVILRCVPISNHLYFYWYRQILGQKVEFLVSFYNNEISEKSEIFDDQFSVERPDGSNFTLKIRSTKLEDSAMYFCASGDRGDFTEAFFGQGTRLTVV.